The present entry profiles one T cell receptor beta chain with its context. The data derive from a study of T cell changes during pregnancy in multiple sclerosis. Measured with immunoSEQ multiplex PCR; TCRdb has only the in-frame clones, and not every one. The sample contains 78,000 or so clones, about 92% of which appear only once. The V end lost 3 bases, the J end lost 4 bases, and 9 bases lay between the germline ends. This CDR3 spans 13 amino acids. Germline CDR1 is KGHSH and CDR2 is LQKENI. Specimen: peripheral blood, collected before pregnancy. The chain couples TRBV18 to TRBJ1-2; a possible D gene is TRBD1 (6 bases). This clonotype was obtained from a female donor with multiple sclerosis, enrolled in a pregnancy study. The CDR3 DNA follows: TGTGCCAGCTCACCGCAGGGGACCTATGGCTACACCTTC. Translation gives CASSPQGTYGYTF.